Listed below are T cell receptor beta chains from one sample, sequenced in a study of T cell responses to AZD1222 COVID-19 vaccine. TCRdb keeps only in-frame clones here, not all; method: immunoSEQ multiplex PCR. The sample holds about 150,000 clones; approximately 90% are singletons and the top ten take 2.5% to 3%. The sequencing here drew on peripheral blood, taken on day 0 of AZD1222 vaccination. The receptor source for this set is an adult in good health. CDR3s include the opening cysteine and the closing phenylalanine or tryptophan. D genes are given only for firm matches. A row's size may be missing; if present it is once, few, many or a size class.

V gene	clone size	D gene	J gene	CDR3 protein	CDR3 DNA
TRBV19	-	TRBD2	TRBJ2-7	CASTPTSGSSYEQYF	TGTGCCAGTACCCCGACTAGCGGGAGTAGCTACGAGCAGTACTTC
TRBV7-2	-	TRBD2	TRBJ2-5	CASSLEVGTSGQYF	TGTGCCAGCAGCTTAGAAGTGGGGACTAGCGGCCAGTACTTC
TRBV6-5	few	-	TRBJ2-1	CASCLTDSGLYEQFF	TGTGCCAGCTGCTTGACAGACAGCGGCCTTTATGAGCAGTTCTTC
TRBV5-4	-	TRBD1	TRBJ1-2	CASSYRQGVGGYTF	TGTGCCAGCAGCTACCGACAGGGGGTAGGGGGCTACACCTTC
TRBV7-9	few	-	TRBJ1-2	CASSFGDRRGDGYTF	TGTGCCAGCAGCTTCGGGGACCGAAGGGGGGACGGCTACACCTTC
TRBV5-1	-	-	TRBJ1-1	CASSLRQGNTEAFF	TGCGCCAGCAGCTTGAGGCAGGGGAACACTGAAGCTTTCTTT
TRBV7-9	-	-	TRBJ1-2	CASSLIRENYGYTF	TGTGCCAGCAGCTTAATCAGGGAGAACTATGGCTACACCTTC
TRBV5-1	-	-	TRBJ1-4	CASSLEGVANEKLFF	TGCGCCAGCAGCTTGGAGGGGGTGGCTAATGAAAAACTGTTTTTT
TRBV6-6	-	TRBD1	TRBJ1-1	CASSSNLDRVQAFF	TGTGCCAGCAGTTCGAACCTTGACAGGGTTCAAGCTTTCTTT
TRBV19	-	TRBD2	TRBJ2-7	CASNDAGEGYEQYF	TGTGCCAGTAATGATGCGGGAGAGGGGTACGAGCAGTACTTC
TRBV3-1/TRBV3-2	few	-	TRBJ1-2	CASSSGLSSGYTF	TGTGCCAGCAGCTCCGGGCTAAGCAGCGGCTACACCTTC
TRBV28	-	-	TRBJ2-7	CASSLRREQYF	TGTGCCAGCAGCCTGCGGCGGGAGCAGTACTTC
TRBV5-1	-	TRBD2	TRBJ2-7	CASSSGLAGKNEQYF	TGCGCCAGCAGCTCGGGACTAGCGGGAAAAAACGAGCAGTACTTC
TRBV6-1	-	TRBD1	TRBJ1-5	CASSDMGQGENQPQHF	TGTGCCAGCAGTGACATGGGACAGGGGGAAAATCAGCCCCAGCATTTT
TRBV5-5	-	-	TRBJ2-5	CASSLTGSETQYF	TGTGCCAGCAGCTTAACAGGGTCGGAGACCCAGTACTTC
TRBV19	-	TRBD1	TRBJ1-5	CASSRGDRESDQPQHF	TGTGCCAGTAGTAGGGGGGACAGGGAATCGGATCAGCCCCAGCATTTT
TRBV9	-	TRBD1	TRBJ1-1	CASSPSEGAPSEAFF	TGTGCCAGCAGCCCGTCAGAGGGGGCCCCCTCCGAAGCTTTCTTT
TRBV27	-	TRBD1	TRBJ1-2	CASSPGQGRPYGYTF	TGTGCCAGCAGTCCAGGACAGGGGCGCCCGTATGGCTACACCTTC
TRBV12-3/TRBV12-4	-	-	TRBJ1-2	CASSQAPNYGYTF	TGTGCCAGCAGTCAAGCCCCGAACTATGGCTACACCTTC
TRBV28	few	-	TRBJ1-5	CASTTRNQPQHF	TGTGCCAGTACAACTAGAAATCAGCCCCAGCATTTT
TRBV5-6	-	-	TRBJ2-7	CASSLDFSYEQYF	TGTGCCAGCAGCTTGGACTTTTCCTACGAGCAGTACTTC
TRBV28	-	-	TRBJ1-1	CASSPRTLSNTEAFF	TGTGCCAGCAGTCCGCGGACTCTATCGAACACTGAAGCTTTCTTT
TRBV19	-	TRBD1	TRBJ1-2	CASSIGYRGRGNYGYTF	TGTGCCAGTAGTATTGGGTACAGGGGGCGAGGTAACTATGGCTACACCTTC
TRBV5-1	once	-	TRBJ2-5	CASSLEVPETQYF	TGCGCCAGCAGCTTGGAAGTGCCAGAGACCCAGTACTTC
TRBV2	-	TRBD1	TRBJ1-1	CASKFQGANTEAFF	TGTGCCAGCAAATTCCAGGGGGCTAACACTGAAGCTTTCTTT
TRBV7-6	-	TRBD2	TRBJ2-1	CASSFWTSGGNEQFF	TGTGCCAGCAGCTTCTGGACTAGCGGAGGGAATGAGCAGTTCTTC
TRBV5-1	once	-	TRBJ1-4	CASSLEARNEKLFF	TGCGCCAGCAGCTTGGAGGCAAGGAATGAAAAACTGTTTTTT
TRBV11-3	-	-	TRBJ1-1	CASSSEGGTEAFF	TGTGCCAGCAGCTCTGAGGGGGGGACTGAAGCTTTCTTT
TRBV3-1/TRBV3-2	once	-	TRBJ2-2	CASSQARRTGELFF	TGTGCCAGCAGCCAAGCTAGGAGAACCGGGGAGCTGTTTTTT
TRBV7-2	once	-	TRBJ2-7	CASSHPRSGLEQYF	TGTGCCAGCAGCCACCCCCGTAGCGGCCTCGAGCAGTACTTC
TRBV30	few	-	TRBJ2-2	CAWSRNTGELFF	TGTGCCTGGAGTCGGAACACCGGGGAGCTGTTTTTT
TRBV15	-	-	TRBJ2-7	CATSRGRSSYEQYF	TGTGCCACCAGCAGGGGGAGGTCCTCCTACGAGCAGTACTTC
TRBV6-1	-	-	TRBJ2-1	CASSDPHKNEQFF	TGTGCCAGCAGTGATCCCCACAAGAATGAGCAGTTCTTC
TRBV2	few	-	TRBJ2-7	CASTLRLEQYF	TGTGCCAGCACCTTGAGGCTCGAGCAGTACTTC
TRBV29-1	-	TRBD2	TRBJ2-2	CSVEVLREGLGTGELFF	TGCAGCGTTGAAGTCTTGCGGGAGGGCCTGGGCACCGGGGAGCTGTTTTTT
TRBV5-5	-	-	TRBJ2-6	CASSSYGGTPLSGANVLTF	TGTGCCAGCAGCTCCTACGGGGGGACACCCCTCTCTGGGGCCAACGTCCTGACTTTC
TRBV4-1	-	TRBD2	TRBJ2-7	CASSQGLAGSGEQYF	TGCGCCAGCAGCCAAGGGCTAGCGGGAAGCGGCGAGCAGTACTTC
TRBV30	once	-	TRBJ2-6	CAWRRFRSLGTGANVLTF	TGTGCCTGGAGACGCTTTCGGTCCCTAGGGACTGGGGCCAACGTCCTGACTTTC
TRBV18	-	TRBD1	TRBJ2-2	CASSLGQGAAAGELFF	TGTGCCAGCTCCCTCGGACAGGGGGCGGCGGCCGGGGAGCTGTTTTTT
TRBV18	-	-	TRBJ1-6	CASSPSERDNSPLHF	TGTGCCAGCTCACCTTCGGAGAGAGATAATTCACCCCTCCACTTT
TRBV5-4	few	-	TRBJ2-7	CASSFPREEQYF	TGTGCCAGCAGCTTCCCACGGGAGGAGCAGTACTTC
TRBV5-1	-	-	TRBJ2-7	CASSLPTYEQYF	TGCGCCAGCAGCTTGCCTACCTACGAGCAGTACTTC
TRBV5-1	-	TRBD1	TRBJ1-5	CASSIGQGNQPQHF	TGCGCCAGCAGCATAGGACAGGGCAATCAGCCCCAGCATTTT
TRBV28	-	-	TRBJ1-5	CASRIAPEPQHF	TGTGCCAGCCGAATTGCTCCGGAGCCCCAGCATTTT
TRBV7-3	-	-	TRBJ2-1	CASSSAAGANEQFF	TGTGCCAGCAGCTCCGCAGCAGGGGCCAATGAGCAGTTCTTC
TRBV9	-	TRBD2	TRBJ2-5	CASSVAGGETQYF	TGTGCCAGCAGCGTGGCGGGGGGGGAGACCCAGTACTTC
TRBV5-6	few	-	TRBJ2-1	CASSDATSNEQFF	TGTGCCAGCAGCGACGCCACTTCCAATGAGCAGTTCTTC
TRBV6-1	-	-	TRBJ1-1	CASSERDYTEAFF	TGTGCCAGCAGTGAAAGAGATTACACTGAAGCTTTCTTT
TRBV18	-	TRBD1	TRBJ1-2	CASSPLQGDSYTF	TGTGCCAGCTCACCACTACAGGGGGACAGCTACACCTTC